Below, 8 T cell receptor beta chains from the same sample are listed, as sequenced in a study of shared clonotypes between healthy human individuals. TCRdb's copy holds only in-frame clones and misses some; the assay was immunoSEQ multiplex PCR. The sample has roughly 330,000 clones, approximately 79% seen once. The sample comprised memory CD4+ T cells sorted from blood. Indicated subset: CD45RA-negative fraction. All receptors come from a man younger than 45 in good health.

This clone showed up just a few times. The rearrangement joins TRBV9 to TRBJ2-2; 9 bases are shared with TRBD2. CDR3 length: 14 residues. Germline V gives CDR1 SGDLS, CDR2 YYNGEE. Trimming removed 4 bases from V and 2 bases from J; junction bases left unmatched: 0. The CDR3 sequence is CASSLAGNTGELFF. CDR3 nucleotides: TGTGCCAGCAGCCTAGCGGGAAACACCGGGGAGCTGTTTTTT.

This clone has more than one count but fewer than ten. CDR3 in amino acids: CASSLALRGQDAGELFF. The CDR3 DNA sequence: TGCGCCAGCAGCTTGGCTCTCCGGGGGCAGGATGCCGGGGAGCTGTTTTTT. V gene TRBV5-1 combines with J gene TRBJ2-2; D is tentatively TRBD1 or TRBD2 (6 bases each). Trimming removed 0 bases at V and 6 bases at J, with 18 bases between. CDR1 is SGHRS, CDR2 YFSETQ, per germline. The CDR3 spans 17 residues.

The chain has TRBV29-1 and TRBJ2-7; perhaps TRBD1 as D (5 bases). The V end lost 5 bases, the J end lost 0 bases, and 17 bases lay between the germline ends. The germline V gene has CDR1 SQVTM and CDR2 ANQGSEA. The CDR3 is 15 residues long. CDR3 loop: CSVLGAESLSYEQYF. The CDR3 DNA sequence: TGCAGCGTTTTAGGGGCAGAATCGCTCTCCTACGAGCAGTACTTC.

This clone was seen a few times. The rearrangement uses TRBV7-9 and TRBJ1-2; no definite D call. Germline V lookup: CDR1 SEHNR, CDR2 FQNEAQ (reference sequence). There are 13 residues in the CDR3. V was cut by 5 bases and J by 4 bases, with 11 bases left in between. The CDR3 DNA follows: TGTGCCAGCAGCGCCGGGCCGAGCTATGGCTACACCTTC. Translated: CASSAGPSYGYTF.

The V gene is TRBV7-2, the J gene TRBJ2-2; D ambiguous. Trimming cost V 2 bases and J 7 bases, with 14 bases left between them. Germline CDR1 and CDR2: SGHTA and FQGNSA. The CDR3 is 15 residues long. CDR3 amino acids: CASSLPRSLGGELFF. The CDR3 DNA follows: TGTGCCAGCAGCTTACCCAGGTCCTTAGGCGGGGAGCTGTTTTTT.

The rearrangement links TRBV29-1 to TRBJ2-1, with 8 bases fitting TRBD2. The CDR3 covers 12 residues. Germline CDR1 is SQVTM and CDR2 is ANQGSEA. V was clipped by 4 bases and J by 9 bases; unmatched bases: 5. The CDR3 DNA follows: TGCAGCGTTGGGCGACTAGCGCTTGAGCAGTTCTTC. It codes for CSVGRLALEQFF.

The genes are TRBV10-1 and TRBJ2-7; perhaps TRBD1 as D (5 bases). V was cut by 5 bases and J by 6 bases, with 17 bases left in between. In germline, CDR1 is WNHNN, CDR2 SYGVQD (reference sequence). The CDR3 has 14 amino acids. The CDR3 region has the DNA TGCGCCAGCAGTCATTATAAGGGCCAGGGCGAGCAGTACTTC. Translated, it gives CASSHYKGQGEQYF.

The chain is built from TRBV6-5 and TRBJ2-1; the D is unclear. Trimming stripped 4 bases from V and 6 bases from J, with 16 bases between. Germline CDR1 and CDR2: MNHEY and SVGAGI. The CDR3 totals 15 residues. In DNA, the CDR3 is TGTGCCAGCAGTTCAGGCTCAATCCCATCCAATGAGCAGTTCTTC. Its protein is CASSSGSIPSNEQFF.